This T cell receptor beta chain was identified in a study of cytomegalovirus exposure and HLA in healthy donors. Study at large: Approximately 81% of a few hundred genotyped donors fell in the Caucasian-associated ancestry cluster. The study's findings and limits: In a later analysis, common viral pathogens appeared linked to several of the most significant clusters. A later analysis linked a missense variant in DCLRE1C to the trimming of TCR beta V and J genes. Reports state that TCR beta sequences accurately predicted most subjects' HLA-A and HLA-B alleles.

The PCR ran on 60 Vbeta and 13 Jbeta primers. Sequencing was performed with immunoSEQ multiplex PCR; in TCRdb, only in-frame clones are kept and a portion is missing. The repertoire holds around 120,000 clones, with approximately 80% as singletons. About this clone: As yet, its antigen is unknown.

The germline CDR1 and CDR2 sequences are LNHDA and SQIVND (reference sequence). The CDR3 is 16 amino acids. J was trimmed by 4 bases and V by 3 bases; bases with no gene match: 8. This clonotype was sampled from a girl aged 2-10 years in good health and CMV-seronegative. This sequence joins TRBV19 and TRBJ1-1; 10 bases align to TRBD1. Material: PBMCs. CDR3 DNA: TGTGCCAGTAGTATCGGGACAGGGGCTAAAGGCACTGAAGCTTTCTTT. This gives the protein CASSIGTGAKGTEAFF. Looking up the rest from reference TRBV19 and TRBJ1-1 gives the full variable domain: DGGITQSPKYLFRKEGQNVTLSCEQNLNHDAMYWYRQDPGQGLRLIYYSQIVNDFQKGDIAEGYSVSREKKESFPLTVTSAQKNPTAFYLCASSIGTGAKGTEAFFGQGTRLTVV.